This T cell receptor beta chain appears in the sequencing data of a study of blood T cell repertoires in COVID-19. The germline V gene encodes CDR1 KGHSH and CDR2 LQKENI. Deletions cut 0 bases from V and 0 bases from J, with 12 bases between. CDR3 length: 17 amino acids. Per the original data handling: Reference gene primer amplification yielded estimated nucleated cell counts. Profiled with immunoSEQ multiplex PCR; TCRdb holds only in-frame clones, not every one. V, J and clone size were drawn from that table, and D and trimming were deduced from the DNA. The sample holds fewer than 250,000 clones; more than 75% are singletons and the top ten take over 2.5%.

The source is a man in his 60s with acute or convalescent COVID-19. J is TRBJ1-3 and V is TRBV18; D not certain. The sequencing input was peripheral blood. DNA of the CDR3: TGTGCCAGCTCACCACCAGTGCGGAGGTACTCTGGAAACACCATATATTTT. Translating gives CASSPPVRRYSGNTIYF.